The clone carrying this T cell receptor beta chain occurred once. The V and J ends lost 2 bases and 9 bases respectively, with 5 bases between them. The CDR3 totals 12 residues. This sample stems from a study of blood T cell repertoires in COVID-19. The wider study: Researchers got acute and convalescent COVID-19 samples from the United States, Italy and Spain. PBMCs, B-cell-depleted T cells, or T cells were the source of the cDNA or gDNA that made up the material.

Per the authors' pipeline: Researchers report that nucleated cell counts were estimated from reference gene primer amplification. TCRdb's table, derived via immunoSEQ multiplex PCR, lists solely in-frame clones and lacks some. V and J calls and clone size are given by that table; D and trimming were obtained from the DNA. The top ten hold 2% to 2.5% of the sample, which has 200,000 to 250,000 clones, more than 65% seen once. This receptor was identified in a woman aged 60 to 75 with acute or convalescent COVID-19. The chain couples TRBV12-3 or TRBV12-4 to TRBJ1-6; D not certain. Sequencing was carried out using peripheral blood. CDR3: CASSLTGSPLHF. The CDR3 nucleotides are TGTGCCAGCAGTTTAACGGGTTCACCCCTCCACTTT.